Listed below are T cell receptor beta chains from one sample, sequenced in a study of blood T cell repertoires in COVID-19. Libraries were prepared by immunoSEQ multiplex PCR; TCRdb keeps only in-frame clonotypes and omits some of them. Of approximately 300,000 clones listed, around 90% are singletons. The sample comprised PBMCs or T cells enriched from blood (not recorded which). Every receptor here comes from a man aged 55 to 70 who had recovered from COVID-19. Each CDR3 is given with its conserved first and last residue. D genes are given only for firm matches. Size tells how often a clone was seen (once, few, many) or the class of an expanded clone, and some rows leave it out.

size: once
V: TRBV28
length: 14
D: TRBD1
J: TRBJ1-1
DNA: TGTGCCAGCAGTTCGACAGGGACGAACACTGAAGCTTTCTTT
CDR3: CASSSTGTNTEAFF

size: -
V: TRBV15
length: 15
D: -
J: TRBJ2-7
DNA: TGTGCCACCAGCAGAGACGTAGCGGAATCCTACGAGCAGTACTTC
CDR3: CATSRDVAESYEQYF

size: -
V: TRBV5-1
length: 17
D: TRBD2
J: TRBJ2-3
DNA: TGCGCCAGCAGCTTCAGTGGCGGGAGGGGATTAAAAGATACGCAGTATTTT
CDR3: CASSFSGGRGLKDTQYF

size: -
V: TRBV27
length: 13
D: TRBD1
J: TRBJ1-2
DNA: TGTGCCAGCTCCCTCGGAGGGGGCTTGGGCTACACCTTC
CDR3: CASSLGGGLGYTF

size: -
V: TRBV6-5
length: 14
D: TRBD1
J: TRBJ2-5
DNA: TGTGCCAGCAGTTTTACAGGGGCCCAAGAGACCCAGTACTTC
CDR3: CASSFTGAQETQYF

size: -
V: TRBV29-1
length: 13
D: TRBD1
J: TRBJ2-3
DNA: TGCAGCGTCGGGACAGGGTGGCAAGATACGCAGTATTTT
CDR3: CSVGTGWQDTQYF

size: -
V: TRBV19
length: 15
D: -
J: TRBJ2-1
DNA: TGTGCCAGTAGTATAGATCAATCAGGGCACGATGAGCAGTTCTTC
CDR3: CASSIDQSGHDEQFF

size: once
V: TRBV19
length: 15
D: TRBD2
J: TRBJ2-7
DNA: TGTGCCAGTAGTAGGGGGGCGGGAGGCCGCTACGAGCAGTACTTC
CDR3: CASSRGAGGRYEQYF

size: once
V: TRBV7-3
length: 15
D: TRBD2
J: TRBJ2-3
DNA: TGTGCCAGCAGCTCGGGACTAGCGAGAACAGATACGCAGTATTTT
CDR3: CASSSGLARTDTQYF

size: -
V: TRBV6-5
length: 13
D: TRBD2
J: TRBJ2-7
DNA: TGTGCCAGTAGACTAGCACAGGTCTACGAGCAGTACTTC
CDR3: CASRLAQVYEQYF

size: -
V: TRBV3-1/TRBV3-2
length: 14
D: -
J: TRBJ1-1
DNA: TGTGCCAGCAGTCAAACAGGGCTGGTCATTGAAGCTTTCTTT
CDR3: CASSQTGLVIEAFF

size: -
V: TRBV7-2
length: 16
D: TRBD1
J: TRBJ1-2
DNA: TGTGCCAGCAGCTTAGGGCCGGGACAGGGGGCGCTCGGCTACACCTTC
CDR3: CASSLGPGQGALGYTF

size: -
V: TRBV4-2
length: 12
D: -
J: TRBJ1-2
DNA: TGTGCCAGCAGCCAACTGAGGGAAGGCTACACCTTC
CDR3: CASSQLREGYTF

size: -
V: TRBV3-1/TRBV3-2
length: 17
D: TRBD2
J: TRBJ2-2
DNA: TGTGCCAGCAGCCAAGATTTCCGAGCGGGAGGAACCGGGGAGCTGTTTTTT
CDR3: CASSQDFRAGGTGELFF

size: -
V: TRBV7-3
length: 18
D: -
J: TRBJ2-1
DNA: TGTGCCAGCAGCTTAGTACCCGGGAGACCTACCTCCTACAATGAGCAGTTCTTC
CDR3: CASSLVPGRPTSYNEQFF

size: -
V: TRBV7-2
length: 14
D: -
J: TRBJ2-2
DNA: TGTGCCAGCAGCTTCCGCGGGAACACCGGGGAGCTGTTTTTT
CDR3: CASSFRGNTGELFF

size: -
V: TRBV6-5
length: 15
D: TRBD1
J: TRBJ1-5
DNA: TGTGCCAGCAGCCTGACAGGGCACAACGTGCAGCCCCAGCATTTT
CDR3: CASSLTGHNVQPQHF

size: -
V: TRBV27
length: 17
D: -
J: TRBJ1-6
DNA: TGTGCCAGCAGTTCCCTCGGGGAGGGCCCCTATAATTCACCCCTCCACTTT
CDR3: CASSSLGEGPYNSPLHF

size: once
V: TRBV28
length: 16
D: -
J: TRBJ1-4
DNA: TGTGCCAGCAGTTCGGCCCTTTTATACCGGGGAGAAAAACTGTTTTTT
CDR3: CASSSALLYRGEKLFF

size: -
V: TRBV10-1
length: 15
D: TRBD2
J: TRBJ2-1
DNA: TGCGCCAGCAGTCCCCTAGCGGAGTATGGCAATGAGCAGTTCTTC
CDR3: CASSPLAEYGNEQFF

size: -
V: TRBV4-1
length: 14
D: TRBD1
J: TRBJ1-5
DNA: TGCGCCAGCAGCTCCGGGACAGGCAATCAGCCCCAGCATTTT
CDR3: CASSSGTGNQPQHF

size: few
V: TRBV13
length: 16
D: -
J: TRBJ1-6
DNA: TGTGCCAGCAGCTTTGTGACGGGAGCCTATAATTCACCCCTCCACTTT
CDR3: CASSFVTGAYNSPLHF

size: -
V: TRBV12-3/TRBV12-4
length: 13
D: -
J: TRBJ1-4
DNA: TGTGCCAGCAGTTTATGGAGTAATGAAAAACTGTTTTTT
CDR3: CASSLWSNEKLFF

size: -
V: TRBV18
length: 14
D: TRBD1
J: TRBJ1-6
DNA: TGTGCCAGCTCCCCGACAGGGGGGGAGTCACCCCTCCACTTT
CDR3: CASSPTGGESPLHF

size: -
V: TRBV24-1
length: 14
D: -
J: TRBJ1-5
DNA: TGTGCCACCAGTGAGGGGGCGGCCCGTCAGCCCCAGCATTTT
CDR3: CATSEGAARQPQHF

size: -
V: TRBV6-1
length: 16
D: TRBD2
J: TRBJ2-7
DNA: TGTGCCAGCAGTGGCCGACTAGCGGACCCTCCCTACGAGCAGTACTTC
CDR3: CASSGRLADPPYEQYF